A single sample is the source of the 4 T cell receptor beta chains below, sequenced in a study of OX40 agonist ivuxolimab in advanced cancers. The protocol was immunoSEQ multiplex PCR, while the TCRdb copy is restricted to in-frame clones and leaves out a portion. The table lists about 80,000 clones, around 90% of them singletons. The source material was CD4+ or CD8+ T cells sorted from blood, sampled in a trial of the OX40 agonist ivuxolimab. The receptors shown here come from an adult with an advanced solid tumor such as melanoma, head and neck, liver or kidney cancer.

The chain is built from TRBV9 and TRBJ1-3; D unclear. CDR3 length: 16 residues. CDR1 is SGDLS, CDR2 YYNGEE, per germline. Trimming stripped 4 bases from V and 0 bases from J, with 14 bases between. The CDR3: CASSLLMSTSGNTIYF. CDR3 nucleotide sequence: TGTGCCAGCAGCTTACTGATGTCTACCTCTGGAAACACCATATATTTT.

The chain carries TRBV5-4 and TRBJ1-1, with D perhaps TRBD1 (6 bases). Trimming stripped 3 bases from V and 3 bases from J, with 15 bases between. Germline values: CDR1 SGHNT, CDR2 YYREEE (reference sequence). There are 15 residues in the CDR3. This CDR3 is CASSSPLAGDTEAFF. The CDR3 DNA reads as TGTGCCAGCAGCTCCCCCTTGGCAGGGGACACTGAAGCTTTCTTT.

The V and J genes are TRBV7-9 and TRBJ2-5, with D possibly matching TRBD1 (5 bases). The CDR3 is made up of 12 amino acids. CDR1 and CDR2 (germline): SEHNR, FQNEAQ (reference sequence). V lost 5 bases and J 5 bases, leaving 9 bases between the germline ends. The CDR3 loop is CASSPQGETQYF. CDR3 DNA sequence: TGTGCCAGCAGCCCTCAGGGTGAGACCCAGTACTTC.

The gene calls are TRBV28 and TRBJ1-1, with a weak D call TRBD1 (5 bases). The CDR3 covers 12 residues. Germline V gene sequence: CDR1 MDHEN, CDR2 SYDVKM. V shed 6 bases and J shed 3 bases, with 8 bases lying between them. Here the CDR3 DNA reads TGTGCCAGCAGGGGGGGAGACACTGAAGCTTTCTTT. Protein sequence: CASRGGDTEAFF.